This T cell receptor (beta chain) comes out of a study of blood T cells in healthy people across ages. Study outcomes and limitations: Per million T cells, the diversity of TCR beta decreased roughly linearly as age advanced.

This clonotype has just a few counts. Its specificity is not known. Through a sample-barcoded 5' primer and a J-beta primer mix, a second PCR was run for about 7 to 12 cycles. TCRdb itself ran the 5' RACE reads through MiXCR, one entry per CDR3 protein. The table records over 700,000 distinct CDR3 sequences, 25% of them present only once. The donors, all healthy, were Caucasians living in Russia, aged about 6 to 100. These records were also assigned to another study, of T cells of mothers and their children.

The specimen was blood. The sequence derives from a boy younger than 18 in good health.

The CDR3 bases are TGTGCCAGCAGCGTCGGGGGCTGGGATGAGACCCAGTACTTC. Translating it yields CASSVGGWDETQYF. The chain carries TRBV9 and TRBJ2-5; D could derive from TRBD1 or TRBD2 (6 bases each). From germline, CDR1 is SGDLS and CDR2 YYNGEE. Trimming shortened V by 2 bases and J by 5 bases, and 13 bases separated the two germline ends. CDR3 length: 14 amino acids.